The sequence of this T cell receptor beta chain was determined in a study of early T cells in non-severe SARS-CoV-2 infection. V lost 0 bases to trimming and J lost 4 bases, with 10 bases between them. The germline CDR1 and CDR2 sequences are SGDLS and YYNGEE. This CDR3 has 15 residues. TCRdb reanalysed the 5' RACE reads using MiXCR and keeps one entry per CDR3 protein. In the table there are approximately 65,000 distinct CDR3 sequences, 12% of which are singletons. What was sequenced was whole blood. This receptor was identified in an adult who was a healthcare worker with PCR-confirmed SARS-CoV-2 infection or an uninfected control (not recorded which). This chain links TRBV9 with TRBJ2-2; tentatively, D is TRBD1 (5 bases). The CDR3 nucleotides read TGTGCCAGCAGCGTAGAGATGGGGCTCACCGGGGAGCTGTTTTTT. Translated, it gives CASSVEMGLTGELFF.